One and the same sample provided the 14 T cell receptor beta chains below, sequenced in a study of T cell responses to AZD1222 COVID-19 vaccine. The data were produced by immunoSEQ multiplex PCR, yet TCRdb's version contains in-frame clones alone and is incomplete. There are some 130,000 clones in the sample; over 90% occur only once, and roughly 5.6% lies in the top ten. This specimen was peripheral blood, taken on day 0 of AZD1222 vaccination. These receptors were collected from an adult in good health.

CDR3 DNA: TGTGCCTGGAGTTTTGAGGTTGGCGAAAAACTGTTTTTT. Protein product: CAWSFEVGEKLFF. The chain couples TRBV30 to TRBJ1-4; D is undetermined. Deletions cut 2 bases from V and 8 bases from J, with 12 bases between. Germline-derived CDR1 and CDR2 are GTSNPN and SVGIG (reference sequence). The CDR3 is 13 residues long.

The V and J genes are TRBV3-1 (or the pseudogene TRBV3-2) and TRBJ1-6; D gene unclear. The CDR3 is 13 residues long. The germline CDR1 and CDR2 sequences are LGHDT and YNNKEL (reference sequence). Trimming removed 8 bases from V and 0 bases from J, with 5 bases in between. The CDR3 spells CASSASYNSPLHF. CDR3 in DNA: TGTGCCAGCTCAGCCTCCTATAATTCACCCCTCCACTTT.

V gene TRBV7-3 combines with J gene TRBJ2-5; D possibly uses TRBD1 or TRBD2 (5 bases each). The V and J ends lost 3 bases and 5 bases respectively, with 13 bases between them. The CDR3 runs 14 residues. Germline V gene data show CDR1 as SGHTA and CDR2 as FQGTGA. The CDR3, as DNA: TGTGCCAGCAGCTTCCGGGGCCGGTCGGAGACCCAGTACTTC. Protein product: CASSFRGRSETQYF.

A few counts support this clone. The CDR3 DNA reads TGCGCCAGCAGCCCACGACCGGGACAGGGTAGGGCTGAAGCTTTCTTT. Encoded protein: CASSPRPGQGRAEAFF. The chain uses TRBV4-1 and TRBJ1-1, with TRBD1 matching over 9 bases. V lost 4 bases, J lost 6 bases, and 12 bases stayed unmatched. Germline-derived CDR1 and CDR2 are MGHRA and YSYEKL. The CDR3 has 16 residues.

The chain has TRBV19 and TRBJ2-1; D may correspond to TRBD1 or TRBD2 (5 bases each). The germline V and J ends were trimmed by 6 bases and 9 bases, with 9 bases remaining between them. This CDR3 contains 11 residues. The V gene's germline CDR1 is LNHDA and CDR2 SQIVND (reference sequence). Here the CDR3 reads CASSDGTEQFF. CDR3 nucleotides: TGTGCCAGTAGCGACGGGACTGAGCAGTTCTTC.

The genes are TRBV5-1 and TRBJ2-5, with D hard to call. The CDR3 length is 14 residues. V was pared by 4 bases and J by 1 base, with 11 bases between. Germline-derived CDR1 and CDR2 are SGHRS and YFSETQ. The CDR3 nucleotides are TGCGCCAGCAGCATCCAACCCGTCCAAGAGACCCAGTACTTC. It translates to CASSIQPVQETQYF.

This chain connects TRBV27 to TRBJ1-2, with D possibly matching TRBD1 (6 bases). Looked up from germline, CDR1 is MNHEY and CDR2 is SMNVEV (reference sequence). This CDR3 has 15 amino acids. The V and J ends lost 5 bases and 5 bases respectively, with 18 bases between them. The CDR3 region has the DNA TGTGCCAGCAGTCTAGGGACACCATCGGGATATGGCTACACCTTC. Protein product: CASSLGTPSGYGYTF.

The chain employs TRBV6-2 or TRBV6-3 and TRBJ1-2; D not certain. V dropped 2 bases and J dropped 0 bases, with 7 bases sitting between them. There are 14 residues in the CDR3. Germline CDR1 MNHEY, CDR2 SVGEGT. CDR3 bases: TGTGCCAGCAGTTACCCAGGCACTAACTATGGCTACACCTTC. It encodes CASSYPGTNYGYTF.

This clone was counted a few times. This chain connects TRBV7-6 to TRBJ1-1; 8 nucleotides line up with TRBD1. The junction had 8 bases not matched to a gene; V was cut back by 7 bases and J by 1 base. The CDR3 runs 15 residues. The germline CDR1 and CDR2 sequences are SGHVS and FNYEAQ. The chain's CDR3 is CASTPDRGQNTEAFF. CDR3 bases: TGTGCCAGCACCCCTGACAGGGGACAGAACACTGAAGCTTTCTTT.

The V call is TRBV5-4, the J call TRBJ2-1; possible D gene TRBD1, 5 bases. Deletions cut 0 bases from V and 7 bases from J, with 17 bases between. Germline values: CDR1 SGHNT, CDR2 YYREEE (reference sequence). The CDR3 runs to 16 residues. CDR3 in DNA: TGTGCCAGCAGCTTGGTGGGTGGGGTGGGGCCTAATGAGCAGTTCTTC. It codes for CASSLVGGVGPNEQFF.

This sequence joins TRBV9 and TRBJ1-4, with 7 bases identical to TRBD1. Unmatched junction bases numbered 11, after V lost 2 bases and J lost 7 bases. The CDR3 sequence is 16 residues long. The germline gives CDR1 SGDLS, CDR2 YYNGEE. The CDR3 here is CASSVSPGTDGEKLFF. The CDR3 DNA reads TGTGCCAGCAGCGTGTCCCCCGGGACAGATGGTGAAAAACTGTTTTTT.

The genes are TRBV6-1 and TRBJ1-5, with 10 nucleotides matching TRBD1. The CDR3 is 16 amino acids. V lost 4 bases, J lost 1 base, and 4 bases stayed unmatched. Germline loops: CDR1 MNHNS, CDR2 SASEGT. The CDR3 here is CASSGTGGLSNQPQHF. The CDR3 nucleotides are TGTGCCAGCAGTGGGACAGGGGGTTTGAGCAATCAGCCCCAGCATTTT.

The gene calls are TRBV5-4 and TRBJ2-7; possible D gene TRBD2, 6 bases. Germline CDR1 and CDR2: SGHNT and YYREEE (reference sequence). V shed 0 bases and J shed 6 bases, with 16 bases lying between them. The CDR3 runs to 15 residues. This CDR3 reads CASSLAGPGVIEQYF. The CDR3 DNA reads as TGTGCCAGCAGCTTGGCCGGACCGGGGGTCATCGAGCAGTACTTC.

V and J are TRBV29-1 and TRBJ1-4; tentative D call: TRBD1 (5 bases). Germline values: CDR1 SQVTM, CDR2 ANQGSEA. The CDR3 sequence is 18 residues long. V lost 0 bases and J 4 bases, leaving 21 bases between the germline ends. The DNA of the CDR3 is TGCAGCGTTGAAGATCTTCGAACTGCGGGGCAGTTTAATGAAAAACTGTTTTTT. The encoded protein is CSVEDLRTAGQFNEKLFF.